Listed here are 7 T cell receptor beta chains from one sample, sequenced in a study of blood T cell repertoires in COVID-19. Assay: immunoSEQ multiplex PCR; the TCRdb copy retains only in-frame clones and omits some. This sample yields some 180,000 clones, of which roughly three quarters are seen a single time; roughly 7.8% belongs to the top ten. Sequencing used peripheral blood. These receptors all stem from a woman between 50 and 59 years old with active or convalescent COVID-19.

This clone was recorded once. This sequence joins TRBV28 and TRBJ2-7; maybe TRBD2 (7 bases). CDR1 is MDHEN and CDR2 is SYDVKM in the germline V gene. The CDR3 length is 15 residues. The V end was cut by 7 bases, the J end by 4 bases, with 20 bases between. CDR3 residues: CASIPWGGPVYEQYF. In nucleotides, the CDR3 is TGTGCCAGCATCCCCTGGGGGGGGCCGGTATACGAGCAGTACTTC.

This clone was observed many times. The chain has TRBV12-3 or TRBV12-4 and TRBJ1-1; a possible D gene is TRBD1 (6 bases). Trimming removed 5 bases at V and 3 bases at J, with 10 bases between. There are 13 residues in the CDR3. CDR3 sequence (DNA): TGTGCCAGCAGTCTAGGACAGTACACTGAAGCTTTCTTT. The encoded protein is CASSLGQYTEAFF.

Worth noting for this clone: Distinct nucleotide sequences in the sample also encode this CDR3. The V and J genes are TRBV19 and TRBJ2-7; 8 nucleotides line up with TRBD1. J gave up 1 base and V 4 bases, and 3 bases lay outside the gene matches. Per the germline V gene, CDR1 is LNHDA and CDR2 is SQIVND (reference sequence). CDR3 size: 14 residues. The CDR3 reads CASSTRTGSYEQYF. The CDR3 DNA reads TGTGCCAGTAGTACCAGGACAGGGTCCTACGAGCAGTACTTC.

The V gene is TRBV7-3, the J gene TRBJ2-1; a possible D gene is TRBD2 (5 bases). With 2 bases removed from V and 4 bases from J, the gap between germline ends came to 9 bases. The CDR3 runs to 14 residues. Germline V CDR1 and CDR2: SGHTA, FQGTGA. The CDR3 region is CASSLGRGYNEQFF. As DNA, the CDR3 is TGTGCCAGCAGCTTAGGCCGCGGGTACAATGAGCAGTTCTTC.

CDR3 nucleotides: TGTGCCAGCAGCGTATCCCCTATGGATGAGCAGTTCTTC. Translation: CASSVSPMDEQFF. This chain links TRBV9 with TRBJ2-1; D not resolved. V was pared by 1 base and J by 8 bases, with 10 bases between. The CDR3 sequence is 13 residues long. CDR1 and CDR2 (germline): SGDLS, YYNGEE.

The chain uses TRBV4-2 and TRBJ1-3; D is undetermined. The germline CDR1 and CDR2 sequences are LGHNA and YNFKEQ. Deletions cut 0 bases from V and 1 base from J, with 7 bases between. The CDR3 is 15 residues long. The CDR3 sequence is CASSQDLLSGNTIYF. CDR3 sequence (DNA): TGTGCCAGCAGCCAAGATTTACTTTCTGGAAACACCATATATTTT.

The rearrangement links TRBV7-2 to TRBJ1-6; D perhaps matches TRBD1 (6 bases). This CDR3 contains 15 residues. V lost 1 base and J 7 bases, leaving 11 bases between the germline ends. Germline CDR1 is SGHTA and CDR2 is FQGNSA. CDR3 coding DNA: TGTGCCAGCAGCTTAGGCCAGGGGATGAATTCACCCCTCCACTTT. Translation gives CASSLGQGMNSPLHF.